This T cell receptor beta chain was sequenced in a study of T cells after yellow fever vaccination. The overall study: Any fraction with a low cell number was prepared using SMART-Seq v4 Ultra Low Input. Study-wide findings and caveats: Contamination of FACS-sorted repertoires by abundant clonotypes from the bulk population could occur. The CD4 and CD8 compartments had a small share of their clonotypes in common.

With 5 bases clipped from V and 2 bases from J, the junction kept 3 bases outside the gene matches. This CDR3 is 16 amino acids long. Germline CDR1 and CDR2: SGHTA and FQGNSA. This clonotype showed up many times. Its matching antigen is unknown. MiXCR, applied by TCRdb to the 5' RACE reads, yields one record per CDR3 protein. Among about 300,000 distinct CDR3 sequences listed, approximately 4% were seen once. Source: PBMCs, taken 5 days after the yellow fever booster vaccination. The chain is built from TRBV7-2 and TRBJ2-5; 15 nucleotides line up with TRBD2. This clonotype was obtained from a man younger than 30 who received the YFV17D yellow fever vaccine. CDR3 DNA sequence: TGTGCCAGCAGCAAGGGACTAGCGGGGGGACAAGAGACCCAGTACTTC. It specifies CASSKGLAGGQETQYF.